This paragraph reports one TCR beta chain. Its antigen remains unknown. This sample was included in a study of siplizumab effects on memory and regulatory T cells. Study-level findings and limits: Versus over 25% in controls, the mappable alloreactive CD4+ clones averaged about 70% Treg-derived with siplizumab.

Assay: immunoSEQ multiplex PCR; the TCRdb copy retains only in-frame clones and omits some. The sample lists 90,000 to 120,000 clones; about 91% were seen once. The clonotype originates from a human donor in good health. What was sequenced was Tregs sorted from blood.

CDR3 DNA sequence: TGCGCCAGCAGCCACGATCCTAGCACAGATACGCAGTATTTT. Its translation: CASSHDPSTDTQYF. The rearrangement joins TRBV4-1 to TRBJ2-3; D not resolved. V was pared by 3 bases and J by 0 bases, with 7 bases between. The CDR3 extends over 14 amino acids. CDR1 MGHRA and CDR2 YSYEKL come from the germline V gene.